The 23 T cell receptor beta chains in this list originate from one sample, sequenced in a study of cytomegalovirus exposure and HLA in healthy donors. Researchers ran the PCR with 60 Vbeta and 13 Jbeta primers. Profiling relied on immunoSEQ multiplex PCR, and the TCRdb table lists in-frame clones only, not all of them. The sample has about 98,000 clones; approximately 78% are singletons. Sequenced material: PBMCs. These receptors were taken from a man aged 40-55 years in good health and CMV-seronegative.

The rearrangement links TRBV7-9 to TRBJ1-4; TRBD1 matches 7 bases. The junction had 9 bases not matched to a gene; V was cut back by 6 bases and J by 5 bases. The CDR3 loop spans 15 amino acids. Germline values: CDR1 SEHNR, CDR2 FQNEAQ (reference sequence). The CDR3 bases are TGTGCCAGCAGACACGACAGGGAACTAAATGAAAAACTGTTTTTT. It specifies CASRHDRELNEKLFF.

A remark on this clone: Additional DNA sequences in this sample encode the identical CDR3. The chain recombines TRBV5-4 with TRBJ1-2; D is uncertain. This CDR3 region has 14 residues. Trimming shortened V by 1 base and J by 3 bases, and 10 bases separated the two germline ends. Germline-derived CDR1 and CDR2 are SGHNT and YYREEE (reference sequence). CDR3 in amino acids: CASSLKTEYYGYTF. The CDR3 DNA follows: TGTGCCAGCAGCTTGAAGACGGAGTACTATGGCTACACCTTC.

The V and J genes are TRBV7-2 and TRBJ2-5, with D maybe TRBD2 (5 bases). Germline V gene sequence: CDR1 SGHTA, CDR2 FQGNSA. Trimming cost V 5 bases and J 2 bases, with 12 bases left between them. CDR3 size: 14 residues. This CDR3 is CASSPSSGQETQYF. The CDR3 DNA reads TGTGCCAGCAGCCCCTCATCGGGACAAGAGACCCAGTACTTC.

This chain links TRBV2 with TRBJ2-5; TRBD1 matches at 10 bases. The DNA end is a closer match to TRBJ2-7, so the J assignment may be wrong. CDR1 and CDR2 from the germline V gene are SNHLY and FYNNEI. The CDR3 totals 15 residues. Here the CDR3 DNA reads TGTGCCAGCAGTGAAGCGGGGACAGGGGTCTACGAGCAGTACTTC. This sequence encodes CASSEAGTGVYEQYF.

The chain has TRBV15 and TRBJ2-2, with D tentatively TRBD1 (6 bases). Germline loops: CDR1 LNHNV, CDR2 YYDKDF (reference sequence). Trimming removed 0 bases at V and 4 bases at J, with 9 bases between. The CDR3 runs to 15 residues. In DNA, the CDR3 is TGTGCCACCAGCAGAGATCGGACAGCCACCGGGGAGCTGTTTTTT. This codes for CATSRDRTATGELFF.

The chain combines TRBV29-1 with TRBJ1-3; D uncertain. Germline V gives CDR1 SQVTM, CDR2 ANQGSEA. The CDR3 is made up of 14 amino acids. Between the trimmed V and J ends, which lost 4 bases and 0 bases, there was a span of 10 bases. Written as DNA, the CDR3 is TGCAGCGTTGGGATTCGGGGCTCTGGAAACACCATATATTTT. This encodes CSVGIRGSGNTIYF. Full variable domain (remainder filled in from reference TRBV29-1 and TRBJ1-3): SAVISQKPSRDICQRGTSLTIQCQVDSQVTMMFWYRQQPGQSLTLIATANQGSEATYESGFVIDKFPISRPNLTFSTLTVSNMSPEDSSIYLCSVGIRGSGNTIYFGEGSWLTVV.

V gene TRBV18 combines with J gene TRBJ2-6, with D perhaps TRBD1 (6 bases). The CDR3 is 16 residues long. Germline V gene sequence: CDR1 KGHSH, CDR2 LQKENI. The V gene lost 1 base and the J gene lost 3 bases, with 10 bases spanning the gap. The CDR3 reads CASSPQQGSGANVLTF. The DNA for the CDR3 is TGTGCCAGCTCACCACAACAGGGTAGTGGGGCCAACGTCCTGACTTTC.

The V call is TRBV18, the J call TRBJ2-5; D uncertain. V lost 2 bases to trimming and J lost 5 bases, with 12 bases between them. The CDR3 loop spans 14 amino acids. Germline V gene lookup returns CDR1 KGHSH and CDR2 LQKENI. CDR3 residues: CASSPALPGETQYF. CDR3 in DNA: TGTGCCAGCTCACCAGCTCTGCCCGGGGAGACCCAGTACTTC.

The gene calls are TRBV18 and TRBJ2-1, with 7 bases aligning to TRBD1. The J segment lost 3 bases and the V segment lost 2 bases, leaving 7 bases of the junction unmatched. Per the germline V gene, CDR1 is KGHSH and CDR2 is LQKENI. The CDR3 contains 16 residues. In DNA, the CDR3 is TGTGCCAGCTCACCAAAAGACAGGGCCATCTACAATGAGCAGTTCTTC. It translates to CASSPKDRAIYNEQFF.

V gene TRBV7-3 combines with J gene TRBJ1-5, with a tentative D call TRBD1 (6 bases). V lost 0 bases and J 7 bases, leaving 16 bases between the germline ends. Germline assignment: CDR1 SGHTA and CDR2 FQGTGA. The CDR3 has 16 residues. The CDR3: CASSLTLAAGDQPQHF. The CDR3 DNA sequence: TGTGCCAGCAGCTTAACGTTGGCGGCAGGGGACCAGCCCCAGCATTTT.

This chain links TRBV19 with TRBJ2-7; 10 bases align to TRBD1. Germline CDR1 reads LNHDA; CDR2 reads SQIVND (reference sequence). CDR3 size: 15 residues. The ends lost 3 bases at V and 7 bases at J; junction bases unmatched: 9. CDR3 loop: CASSITGQGTGEQYF. In DNA form, the CDR3 reads TGTGCCAGTAGTATTACGGGACAGGGGACGGGGGAGCAGTACTTC.

The chain recombines TRBV7-9 with TRBJ1-4; no clear D. The germline V and J ends were trimmed by 0 bases and 5 bases, with 7 bases remaining between them. The V gene's germline CDR1 is SEHNR and CDR2 FQNEAQ (reference sequence). CDR3 length: 14 residues. In nucleotides, the CDR3 is TGTGCCAGCAGCTTAGCCTCCGGGAATGAAAAACTGTTTTTT. Protein: CASSLASGNEKLFF.

There are a few counts of this clone. J is TRBJ1-5 and V is TRBV10-3; 8 bases are shared with TRBD1. The CDR3 length is 17 residues. J gave up 0 bases and V 2 bases, and 6 bases lay outside the gene matches. The germline V gene has CDR1 ENHRY and CDR2 SYGVKD. The CDR3 is CAISEHRGGGSNQPQHF. DNA for the CDR3: TGTGCCATCAGTGAGCACAGGGGGGGAGGTAGCAATCAGCCCCAGCATTTT.

This rearrangement joins TRBV5-8 to TRBJ2-7; tentatively, D is TRBD1 (6 bases). The V gene's germline CDR1 is SGHTS and CDR2 YDEGEE. V lost 0 bases and J 5 bases, leaving 12 bases between the germline ends. CDR3 size: 14 residues. The chain's CDR3 is CASSLAGRGHEQYF. The CDR3 DNA follows: TGTGCCAGCAGCTTGGCGGGCAGGGGCCACGAGCAGTACTTC.

The chain combines TRBV6-1 with TRBJ1-6, with 7 bases aligning to TRBD1. With 6 bases clipped from V and 10 bases from J, the junction kept 6 bases outside the gene matches. This CDR3 has 13 residues. Looked up from germline, CDR1 is MNHNS and CDR2 is SASEGT. CDR3 sequence (DNA): TGTGCCAGCAGCCTAACAGGGGCATCACCCCTCCACTTT. Translated, it gives CASSLTGASPLHF.

The J gene is TRBJ2-3, the V gene TRBV10-3; 13 nucleotides align to TRBD2. CDR1 is ENHRY, CDR2 SYGVKD, per germline. With V trimmed by 6 bases and J by 5 bases, 8 bases remained unmatched. The length of the CDR3 is 16 residues. Here the CDR3 DNA reads TGTGCCATCAGGACGGACCGGACTAGCGGGGGAGATACGCAGTATTTT. Translated, it gives CAIRTDRTSGGDTQYF.

This clone was counted once. The chain carries TRBV6-5 and TRBJ1-1; D ambiguous. The germline V and J ends were trimmed by 6 bases and 3 bases, with 14 bases remaining between them. Germline assignment: CDR1 MNHEY and CDR2 SVGAGI. The CDR3 sequence is 14 residues long. CDR3 DNA: TGTGCCAGCAGCCAAACCTTGGGCCACACTGAAGCTTTCTTT. Translating gives CASSQTLGHTEAFF.

The chain combines TRBV28 with TRBJ2-5; D is unclear. Germline-derived CDR1 and CDR2 are MDHEN and SYDVKM. V lost 5 bases, J lost 0 bases, and 7 bases lay in between. The CDR3 contains 13 residues. CDR3 in DNA: TGTGCCAGCAGTAAACTGGACCAAGAGACCCAGTACTTC. Its translation: CASSKLDQETQYF.

This rearrangement joins TRBV5-1 to TRBJ2-7; D possibly corresponds to TRBD2 (6 bases). Deletions cut 1 base from V and 7 bases from J, with 18 bases between. This CDR3 is 15 amino acids long. Per the germline V gene, CDR1 is SGHRS and CDR2 is YFSETQ. The CDR3 coding sequence is TGCGCCAGCAGCTTGCTGGGCCCCAAGGAGGGTGAGCAGTACTTC. Translated: CASSLLGPKEGEQYF.

This clone appeared once. This chain uses TRBV27 with TRBJ1-6, with TRBD1 identical over 10 bases. The CDR3 length is 16 residues. The junction had 6 bases not matched to a gene; V was cut back by 5 bases and J by 5 bases. Germline-derived CDR1 and CDR2 are MNHEY and SMNVEV (reference sequence). The CDR3 loop is CASSARDRGNNSPLHF. The CDR3 DNA follows: TGTGCCAGCAGTGCCAGGGACAGGGGCAATAATTCACCCCTCCACTTT.

The DNA for the CDR3 is TGTGCCAGCAGCGCAACCCTAAACACTGAAGCTTTCTTT. Translated, it gives CASSATLNTEAFF. The chain links TRBV6-4 to TRBJ1-1; no clear D. This CDR3 is 13 amino acids long. Germline V CDR1 and CDR2: MRHNA, SNTAGT. V was trimmed by 6 bases and J by 2 bases, leaving 10 bases between them.

This chain links TRBV5-4 with TRBJ2-5, with TRBD1 matching over 7 bases. TRBJ2-7 matches the DNA end more closely, so the J call is doubtful. This CDR3 has 14 residues. Germline-derived CDR1 and CDR2 are SGHNT and YYREEE (reference sequence). The chain's CDR3 is CASSLTGTEYEQYF. The CDR3 bases are TGTGCCAGCAGCCTCACCGGGACAGAGTACGAGCAGTACTTC.

The chain employs TRBV27 and TRBJ2-7; unclear D gene. CDR1 is MNHEY, CDR2 SMNVEV, per germline (reference sequence). The CDR3 extends over 15 amino acids. The ends were cut back, 5 bases at V and 0 bases at J, with 14 bases in the middle. The CDR3 protein is CASSAIADSSYEQYF. DNA of the CDR3: TGTGCCAGCAGTGCGATCGCTGATAGCTCCTACGAGCAGTACTTC.